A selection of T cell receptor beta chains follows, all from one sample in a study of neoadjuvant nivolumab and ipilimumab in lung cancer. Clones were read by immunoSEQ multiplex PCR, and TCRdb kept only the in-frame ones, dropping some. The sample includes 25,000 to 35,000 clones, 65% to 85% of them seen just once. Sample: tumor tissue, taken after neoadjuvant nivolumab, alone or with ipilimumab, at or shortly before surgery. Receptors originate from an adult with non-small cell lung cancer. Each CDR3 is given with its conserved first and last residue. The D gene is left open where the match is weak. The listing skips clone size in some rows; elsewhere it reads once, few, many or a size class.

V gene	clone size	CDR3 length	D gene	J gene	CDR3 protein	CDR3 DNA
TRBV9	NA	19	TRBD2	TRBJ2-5	CASSVALGAGLAGQETQYF	TGTGCCAGCAGCGTAGCTTTGGGAGCGGGACTAGCGGGGCAAGAGACCCAGTACTTC
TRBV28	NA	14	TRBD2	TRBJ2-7	CASTSGGPQNEQYF	TGTGCCAGCACCTCGGGGGGACCCCAGAACGAGCAGTACTTC
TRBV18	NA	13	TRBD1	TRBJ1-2	CASSTGDPNGYTF	TGTGCCAGCTCAACAGGGGATCCAAATGGCTACACCTTC
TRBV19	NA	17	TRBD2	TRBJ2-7	CASSIDRGRAPHYEQYF	TGTGCCAGTAGTATAGATCGTGGGAGGGCCCCACACTACGAGCAGTACTTC
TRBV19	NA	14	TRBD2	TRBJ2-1	CASHSGGADNEQFF	TGTGCCTCCCATAGCGGGGGGGCCGACAATGAGCAGTTCTTC
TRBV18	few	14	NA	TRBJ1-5	CASSPFRRDQPQHF	TGTGCCAGCTCACCGTTTAGACGGGATCAGCCCCAGCATTTT
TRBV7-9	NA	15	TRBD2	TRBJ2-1	CASSLLAGRYNEQFF	TGTGCCAGCAGCCTACTAGCGGGCCGTTACAATGAGCAGTTCTTC
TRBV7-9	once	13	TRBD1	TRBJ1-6	CASSLGDRMTLHF	TGTGCCAGCAGCTTAGGGGACAGGATGACCCTCCACTTT
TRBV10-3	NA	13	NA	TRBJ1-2	CAITSTEAYGYTF	TGTGCCATCACTTCGACCGAGGCGTATGGCTACACCTTC
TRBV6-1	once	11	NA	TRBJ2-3	CASRYTDTQYF	TGTGCCAGCCGATACACAGATACGCAGTATTTT
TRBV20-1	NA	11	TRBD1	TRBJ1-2	CSEDRVVGYTF	TGCAGCGAGGACAGGGTGGTAGGCTACACCTTC
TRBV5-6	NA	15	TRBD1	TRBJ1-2	CASSATGTGGVGYTF	TGTGCCAGCAGCGCGACCGGGACAGGGGGTGTGGGCTACACCTTC
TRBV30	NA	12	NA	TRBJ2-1	CAWSVDFNEQFF	TGTGCCTGGAGTGTAGATTTCAATGAGCAGTTCTTC
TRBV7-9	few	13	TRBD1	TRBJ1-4	CASGRGLNEKLFF	TGTGCCAGCGGGAGGGGGCTTAATGAAAAACTGTTTTTT
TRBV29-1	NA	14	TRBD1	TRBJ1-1	CSVLGAAGGTEAFF	TGCAGCGTCCTCGGGGCGGCAGGGGGGACTGAAGCTTTCTTT
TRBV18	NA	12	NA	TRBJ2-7	CASSRDPGVQYF	TGTGCCAGCTCACGGGACCCTGGGGTGCAGTACTTC
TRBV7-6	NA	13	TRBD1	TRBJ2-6	CASSLGTASVLTF	TGTGCCAGCAGCCTAGGGACAGCCTCTGTCCTGACTTTC
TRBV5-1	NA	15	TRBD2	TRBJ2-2	CASSREGPNTGELFF	TGCGCCAGCAGCCGGGAGGGTCCGAACACCGGGGAGCTGTTTTTT
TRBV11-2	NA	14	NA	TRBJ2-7	CASSLEWQGDEQYF	TGTGCCAGCAGCTTAGAGTGGCAGGGCGACGAGCAGTACTTC
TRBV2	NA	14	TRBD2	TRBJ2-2	CASGLAVTTGELFF	TGTGCCAGCGGACTAGCGGTGACGACCGGGGAGCTGTTTTTT
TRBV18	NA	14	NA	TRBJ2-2	CASSPPVGAGELFF	TGTGCCAGCTCACCACCTGTAGGGGCCGGGGAGCTGTTTTTT
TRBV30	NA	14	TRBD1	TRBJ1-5	CAWGQGAEDQPQHF	TGTGCCTGGGGACAGGGGGCGGAGGATCAGCCCCAGCATTTT
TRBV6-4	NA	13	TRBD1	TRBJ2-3	CASRTGNTDTQYF	TGTGCCAGTAGGACAGGGAATACAGATACGCAGTATTTT
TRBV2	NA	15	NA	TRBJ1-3	CASSEEGGRGNTIYF	TGTGCCAGCAGTGAAGAGGGGGGACGTGGAAACACCATATATTTT
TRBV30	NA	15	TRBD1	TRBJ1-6	CAWSVGGQGNSPLHF	TGTGCCTGGAGTGTAGGGGGACAGGGAAATTCACCCCTCCACTTT
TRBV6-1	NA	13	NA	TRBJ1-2	CASSEKGVYGYTF	TGTGCCAGCAGTGAAAAAGGGGTCTATGGCTACACCTTC
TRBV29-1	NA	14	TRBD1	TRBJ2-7	CSVKGGASSNEQYF	TGCAGCGTTAAAGGGGGCGCGTCGAGTAACGAGCAGTACTTC
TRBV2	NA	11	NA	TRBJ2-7	CARGDLYEQYF	TGTGCCAGGGGGGACCTCTACGAGCAGTACTTC
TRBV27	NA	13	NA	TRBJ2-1	CASSSNYGDEQFF	TGTGCCAGCAGTTCTAACTACGGGGATGAGCAGTTCTTC
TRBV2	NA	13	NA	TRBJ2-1	CASSEGRENEQFF	TGTGCCAGCAGTGAGGGTAGGGAAAATGAGCAGTTCTTC
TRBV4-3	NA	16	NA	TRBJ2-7	CASSLTRSPRTYEQYF	TGCGCCAGCAGCCTAACACGCAGCCCGCGGACCTACGAGCAGTACTTC
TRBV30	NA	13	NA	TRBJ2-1	CAWSVGRYNEQFF	TGTGCCTGGAGTGTCGGCCGCTACAATGAGCAGTTCTTC